This T cell receptor beta chain derives from a study of blood T cell repertoires in COVID-19. Turning to the study itself: T cells, B-cell-depleted T cells, or PBMCs supplied cDNA or gDNA.

In the source study's methods: Reference gene primer amplification gave nucleated cell count estimates. Data came from immunoSEQ multiplex PCR; TCRdb stores just in-frame clones and leaves some out. For V, J and clone size, that table is used; D and trimming come from the DNA. This table has around 23,000 clones, 86% appearing once. The material sequenced was peripheral blood. This sequence originates from a human donor with acute or convalescent COVID-19. The donor label of this sample is uncertain.

CDR3 coding DNA: TGTGCCAGCAGGGGCGGGACAGGTCCAAAGAACTATGGCTACACCTTC. Its protein is CASRGGTGPKNYGYTF. This chain joins TRBV21-1 and TRBJ1-2; the table names TRBD1, a call not compared with the DNA. TRBV21-1 is recorded as a pseudogene. The CDR3 consists of 16 residues.